This passage covers 29 T cell receptor beta chains from one sample sequenced in a study of CD8+CD57+ T cells in acquired aplastic anemia. Using genomic DNA as the template, TCR beta VDJ and CDR3 profiling was carried out. TCRdb independently ran MiXCR on the reads; one entry per CDR3 protein. The sample lists 150,000 to 160,000 distinct CDR3 sequences, about 52% occurring once. Whoever was chosen for sequencing had shown CD8+CD57+ cell expansion by flow cytometry. The sample taken for sequencing was sorted CD4+, CD8+, or CD8+CD57+ T cells (not recorded which) from PBMCs. The receptors derive from a human donor with aplastic anemia.

This chain uses TRBV10-3 with TRBJ2-7; perhaps TRBD2 as D (6 bases). Germline V CDR1 and CDR2: ENHRY, SYGVKD. The CDR3 is made up of 14 amino acids. V was clipped by 10 bases and J by 3 bases, with 19 bases between them. CDR3 amino acids: CASRSGRGFYEQYF. CDR3 DNA: TGTGCCAGCAGATCCGGCCGGGGGTTCTACGAGCAGTACTTC.

The chain is built from TRBV12-3 or TRBV12-4 and TRBJ1-2, with a possible D match to TRBD1 (5 bases). V lost 6 bases and J 3 bases, leaving 8 bases between the germline ends. CDR3 length: 12 residues. The CDR3 here is CASRGLDYGYTF. The DNA for the CDR3 is TGTGCCAGCAGGGGGCTGGACTATGGCTACACCTTC.

In its sample, this clonotype was seen many times. J is TRBJ2-3 and V is TRBV9; TRBD1 matches 8 bases. CDR3 length: 16 residues. Germline CDR1 SGDLS, CDR2 YYNGEE. The trim removed 3 bases at V and 0 bases at J, leaving 6 bases unmatched. The CDR3 nucleotides read TGTGCCAGCAGCGCCGGACAGGGCACAAGCACAGATACGCAGTATTTT. This gives the protein CASSAGQGTSTDTQYF. The whole variable domain, filled in from reference TRBV9 and TRBJ2-3, reads DSGVTQTPKHLITATGQRVTLRCSPRSGDLSVYWYQQSLDQGLQFLIQYYNGEERAKGNILERFSAQQFPDLHSELNLSSLELGDSALYFCASSAGQGTSTDTQYFGPGTRLTVL.

This clonotype was counted many times. V gene TRBV5-5 combines with J gene TRBJ1-6; perhaps TRBD1 as D (5 bases). The CDR3 has 15 residues. Germline lookup yields CDR1 SGHKS and CDR2 YYEKEE (reference sequence). Trimming left V 1 base short and J 8 bases short, with 13 bases between. Written as DNA, the CDR3 is TGTGCCAGCAGCTTGATCCAGGGCGAGTATTCACCCCTCCACTTT. This translates into CASSLIQGEYSPLHF.

The chain carries TRBV7-9 and TRBJ1-2; D may be TRBD1 (6 bases). Germline CDR1 SEHNR, CDR2 FQNEAQ (reference sequence). The CDR3 has 11 amino acids. Trimming left V 5 bases short and J 8 bases short, with 9 bases between. The CDR3 loop reads CASSPRGGYTF. The CDR3 DNA follows: TGTGCCAGCAGCCCAAGGGGGGGCTACACCTTC. Using reference TRBV7-9 and TRBJ1-2 for the parts outside the CDR3, the full variable domain is DTGVSQNPRHKITKRGQNVTFRCDPISEHNRLYWYRQTLGQGPEFLTYFQNEAQLEKSRLLSDRFSAERPKGSFSTLEIQRTEQGDSAMYLCASSPRGGYTFGSGTRLTVV.

CDR3 loop: CATSSHVTGGEKLFF. The DNA for the CDR3 is TGTGCCACCAGCTCTCACGTGACAGGGGGCGAAAAACTGTTTTTT. This chain connects TRBV15 to TRBJ1-4; 10 positions match TRBD1. Trimming at V came to 5 bases and at J to 8 bases, leaving 8 bases not matched to a gene. Germline assignment: CDR1 LNHNV and CDR2 YYDKDF (reference sequence). The CDR3 totals 15 residues.

The chain recombines TRBV10-1 with TRBJ2-5, with a possible D match to TRBD2 (5 bases). Per germline, CDR1 WNHNN and CDR2 SYGVQD (reference sequence). V dropped 3 bases and J dropped 9 bases, with 17 bases sitting between them. The CDR3 totals 14 residues. The CDR3 DNA is TGCGCCAGCAGTGACTCGGACGGACTTGGGGCCCAGTACTTC. Translated: CASSDSDGLGAQYF.

The chain's CDR3 is CASSLGTNYEQYF. Here the CDR3 DNA reads TGTGCCAGCAGCTTAGGGACAAACTACGAGCAGTACTTC. The J gene is TRBJ2-7, the V gene TRBV13; no firm D call. V was cut by 0 bases and J by 3 bases, with 6 bases left in between. There are 13 residues in the CDR3. The germline V gene has CDR1 PRHDT and CDR2 FYEKMQ (reference sequence).

The sample holds a few counts of this clonotype. This chain connects TRBV2 to TRBJ1-2; 11 nucleotides agree with TRBD1. The V and J ends lost 9 bases and 4 bases, in that order; junction bases with no gene match: 7. The CDR3 runs to 14 residues. From germline, CDR1 is SNHLY and CDR2 FYNNEI. The CDR3 spells CASRDRGLFYGYTF. In nucleotides, the CDR3 is TGTGCCAGTAGGGACAGGGGGTTGTTCTATGGCTACACCTTC.

This clonotype was observed many times. The chain employs TRBV4-3 and TRBJ2-1, with D possibly TRBD2 on 6 matching bases. V shed 0 bases and J shed 8 bases, with 11 bases lying between them. The CDR3 length is 14 residues. Germline assignment: CDR1 LGHNA and CDR2 YSLEER. CDR3 DNA sequence: TGCGCCAGCAGCCAAGATGGGTGGGGGGATGAGCAGTTCTTC. Translated, it gives CASSQDGWGDEQFF.

V gene TRBV7-9 combines with J gene TRBJ2-5; 15 bases line up with TRBD2. This CDR3 has 17 amino acids. The trim removed 11 bases at V and 4 bases at J, leaving 14 bases unmatched. CDR1 is SEHNR and CDR2 is FQNEAQ in the germline V gene (reference sequence). Here the CDR3 reads CAPPYGLAGGQRETQYF. The CDR3 nucleotides are TGTGCCCCTCCTTACGGACTAGCGGGGGGGCAGAGAGAGACCCAGTACTTC.

As for this clonotype: At one end the junction does not follow the germline gene, possibly because of a read error. The chain joins TRBV10-3 to TRBJ2-5, with no clear D. Germline V gives CDR1 ENHRY, CDR2 SYGVKD. The CDR3 extends over 13 amino acids. In DNA, the CDR3 is TGTGCCATTAGTGAGGAAGTGAGAGAGACCCAGTACTTC. The encoded protein is CAISEEVRETQYF.

In this sample, this clonotype turned up a few times. The V gene is TRBV15, the J gene TRBJ2-5, with D possibly being TRBD1 (5 bases). The CDR3 consists of 13 residues. Germline loops: CDR1 LNHNV, CDR2 YYDKDF (reference sequence). With 0 bases removed from V and 7 bases from J, the gap between germline ends came to 9 bases. The CDR3 sequence: CATSRDYQGTQYF. CDR3 DNA sequence: TGTGCCACCAGCAGAGATTATCAGGGGACCCAGTACTTC.

The count of this clonotype is one. The chain recombines TRBV12-3 or TRBV12-4 with TRBJ2-1; 12 bases line up with TRBD2. Unmatched junction bases numbered 4, after V lost 5 bases and J lost 5 bases. This CDR3 contains 15 residues. CDR3 in amino acids: CASSQRTSGDNEQFF. In DNA form, the CDR3 reads TGTGCCAGCAGTCAAAGGACTAGCGGGGACAATGAGCAGTTCTTC.

This clonotype turned up a few times. The V call is TRBV4-1, the J call TRBJ2-1, with 9 nucleotides matching TRBD2. With 1 base clipped from V and 7 bases from J, the junction kept 8 bases outside the gene matches. Germline CDR1 is MGHRA and CDR2 is YSYEKL. The CDR3 runs 16 residues. CDR3 region: CASSQVGLAGANEQFF. DNA of the CDR3: TGCGCCAGCAGCCAAGTTGGATTAGCGGGGGCGAATGAGCAGTTCTTC.

The chain couples TRBV20-1 to TRBJ1-4; 10 bases are a match to TRBD1. The trim removed 3 bases at V and 5 bases at J, leaving 6 bases unmatched. Germline values: CDR1 DFQATT, CDR2 SNEGSKA (reference sequence). The CDR3 runs to 15 residues. The CDR3 sequence is CSARAGTGDNEKLFF. In DNA form, the CDR3 reads TGCAGTGCTAGGGCCGGGACAGGGGACAATGAAAAACTGTTTTTT.

This clonotype was seen at least ten times. The junction does not match germline at one end; this may be a read error. J is TRBJ1-1 and V is TRBV9, with a weak D call TRBD1 (5 bases). The CDR3 covers 14 residues. The germline CDR1 and CDR2 sequences are SGDLS and YYNGEE. The CDR3, as DNA: TGTGCCAGCAGCCCCGCAGGGAAGCGGACTGAAGTTTTCTTT. It codes for CASSPAGKRTEVFF.

Turning to this clonotype: The junction differs from germline at one of its ends, possibly a read error. V usage is TRBV7-9 and J usage is TRBJ1-2; D is perhaps TRBD1 (6 bases). Germline CDR1 reads SEHNR; CDR2 reads FQNEAQ (reference sequence). The CDR3 spans 12 residues. The DNA for the CDR3 is TGTGCCAGCAGCTTAGCGAGGGGGACGATCTTCTTC. Translating it yields CASSLARGTIFF.

The chain has TRBV24-1 and TRBJ2-3, with D maybe TRBD1 (6 bases). Trimming took 4 bases from V and 7 from J, leaving 14 bases between them. Germline assignment: CDR1 KGHDR and CDR2 SFDVKD. This CDR3 is 14 amino acids long. CDR3 amino acids: CATSDPGHLHTQYF. Here the CDR3 DNA reads TGTGCCACCAGTGACCCGGGACATTTACATACGCAGTATTTT.

In its sample, this clonotype was seen a few times. This sequence joins TRBV4-1 and TRBJ2-3; 8 bases are a match to TRBD2. The CDR3 totals 17 residues. The junction had 6 bases not matched to a gene; V was cut back by 0 bases and J by 1 base. Germline CDR1 MGHRA, CDR2 YSYEKL. The CDR3 DNA reads as TGCGCCAGCAGCCAAGATTTCGGCGGGGGGCGCACAGATACGCAGTATTTT. It translates to CASSQDFGGGRTDTQYF.

The rearrangement links TRBV7-9 to TRBJ2-1; no reliable D call. Germline CDR1 reads SEHNR; CDR2 reads FQNEAQ (reference sequence). V gave up 3 bases and J gave up 5 bases, with 5 bases separating them. The CDR3 contains 12 residues. The CDR3 loop is CASSLVDNEQFF. CDR3 sequence (DNA): TGTGCCAGCAGCTTGGTGGACAATGAGCAGTTCTTC. Variable domain in full (rest from reference TRBV7-9 and TRBJ2-1): DTGVSQNPRHKITKRGQNVTFRCDPISEHNRLYWYRQTLGQGPEFLTYFQNEAQLEKSRLLSDRFSAERPKGSFSTLEIQRTEQGDSAMYLCASSLVDNEQFFGPGTRLTVL.

This sequence joins TRBV20-1 and TRBJ2-7; 14 bases are a match to TRBD2. The CDR3 has 13 residues. Germline loops: CDR1 DFQATT, CDR2 SNEGSKA (reference sequence). CDR3 sequence: CSTGTSGSYEQYF. The CDR3 DNA reads TGCAGCACAGGGACTAGCGGGAGCTACGAGCAGTACTTC.

CDR3 DNA: TGTGCCAGTAGACACGAGGTCGGGGGTGAAGCTTTCTTT. Translated: CASRHEVGGEAFF. V is TRBV19 and J is TRBJ1-1; TRBD1 is a possible D gene (5 bases). The CDR3 length is 13 residues. Trimming left V 6 bases short and J 7 bases short, with 15 bases between. The V gene's germline CDR1 is LNHDA and CDR2 SQIVND (reference sequence).

V gene TRBV20-1 combines with J gene TRBJ1-2; D gene unclear. CDR3 length: 12 amino acids. V lost 6 bases to trimming and J lost 6 bases, with 14 bases between them. The V gene's germline CDR1 is DFQATT and CDR2 SNEGSKA (reference sequence). The CDR3: CSASTGWNGYTF. The CDR3 bases are TGCAGTGCCAGCACGGGATGGAATGGCTACACCTTC.

This clonotype was seen at least ten times. The V gene is TRBV5-1, the J gene TRBJ2-5; TRBD1 is a possible D gene (6 bases). Trimming took 4 bases from V and 0 from J, leaving 16 bases between them. The CDR3 contains 16 residues. Per germline, CDR1 SGHRS and CDR2 YFSETQ. For the CDR3, the DNA is TGCGCCAGCAGCGGGGGCTATGGACAGAACCAAGAGACCCAGTACTTC. It is translated as CASSGGYGQNQETQYF.

Details on this clonotype: The junction and the germline gene differ at one end; a read error may be behind it. This rearrangement joins TRBV20-1 to TRBJ2-7; 15 positions agree with TRBD2. In germline, CDR1 is DFQATT, CDR2 SNEGSKA (reference sequence). This CDR3 has 14 amino acids. Written as DNA, the CDR3 is TGCAGTGCAAGGACTAGCGGGGGGGCCTACGAGCAGTATTTC. Translation: CSARTSGGAYEQYF.

This clonotype was observed at least ten times. V and J are TRBV12-3 or TRBV12-4 and TRBJ1-2; D remains ambiguous. Trimming took off 1 base at V and 7 bases at J, with 16 bases between the two ends. This CDR3 has 15 residues. The CDR3 sequence is CASSLGRGDTRGYTF. In DNA, the CDR3 is TGTGCCAGCAGTTTAGGGCGCGGGGATACTCGTGGCTACACCTTC.

The rearrangement joins TRBV7-9 to TRBJ2-6; 9 nucleotides match TRBD2. Germline-derived CDR1 and CDR2 are SEHNR and FQNEAQ (reference sequence). Trimming removed 6 bases from V and 2 bases from J; junction bases left unmatched: 2. The CDR3 length is 15 residues. The CDR3 bases are TGTGCCAGCAGGCTAGCGGGACCTGGGGCCAACGTCCTGACTTTC. Its protein product is CASRLAGPGANVLTF.

This clonotype was seen a few times. The chain has TRBV20-1 and TRBJ2-1, with D hard to call. V gave up 0 bases and J gave up 0 bases, with 9 bases separating them. The germline CDR1 and CDR2 sequences are DFQATT and SNEGSKA (reference sequence). The length of the CDR3 is 15 residues. This CDR3 is CSARDVRSSYNEQFF. As DNA, the CDR3 is TGCAGTGCTAGAGATGTGAGGAGCTCCTACAATGAGCAGTTCTTC.